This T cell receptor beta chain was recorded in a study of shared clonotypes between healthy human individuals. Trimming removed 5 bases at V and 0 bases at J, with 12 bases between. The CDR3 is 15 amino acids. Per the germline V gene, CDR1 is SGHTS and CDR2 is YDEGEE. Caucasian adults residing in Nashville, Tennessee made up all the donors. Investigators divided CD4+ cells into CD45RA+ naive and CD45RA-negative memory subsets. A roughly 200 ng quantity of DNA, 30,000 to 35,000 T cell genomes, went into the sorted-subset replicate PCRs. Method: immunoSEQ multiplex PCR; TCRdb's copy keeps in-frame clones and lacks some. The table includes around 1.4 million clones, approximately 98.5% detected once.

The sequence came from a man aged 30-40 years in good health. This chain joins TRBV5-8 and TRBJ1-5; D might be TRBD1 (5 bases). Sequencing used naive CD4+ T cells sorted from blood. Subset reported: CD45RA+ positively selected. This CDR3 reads CASSTGTLSNQPQHF. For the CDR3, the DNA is TGTGCCAGCAGTACCGGGACCCTTAGCAATCAGCCCCAGCATTTT.